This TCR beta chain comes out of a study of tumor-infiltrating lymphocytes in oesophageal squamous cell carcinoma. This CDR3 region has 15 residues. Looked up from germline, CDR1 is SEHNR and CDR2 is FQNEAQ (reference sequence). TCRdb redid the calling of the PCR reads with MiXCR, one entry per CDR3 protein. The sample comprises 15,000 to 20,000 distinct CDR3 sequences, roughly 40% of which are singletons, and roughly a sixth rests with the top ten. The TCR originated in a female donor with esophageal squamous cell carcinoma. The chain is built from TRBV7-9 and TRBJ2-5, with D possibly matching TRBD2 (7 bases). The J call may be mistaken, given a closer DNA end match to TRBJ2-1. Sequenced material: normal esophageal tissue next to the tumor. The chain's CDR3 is CASILKGGSYNEQFF. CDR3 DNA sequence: TGTGCCAGCATCCTGAAGGGGGGGTCCTACAATGAGCAGTTCTTC.